These 12 T cell receptor beta chains were sequenced from one sample in a study of cytomegalovirus exposure and HLA in healthy donors. It was with 60 Vbeta and 13 Jbeta primers that the PCR ran. The data were produced by immunoSEQ multiplex PCR, yet TCRdb's version contains in-frame clones alone and is incomplete. Found here are more than 85,000 clones, over 12% of them singletons; the top ten hold roughly 0.8%. Sequenced input: PBMCs. The receptors were gathered from a female donor in good health and CMV-seronegative.

For this clone: The junction shows a germline mismatch at one end, possibly a read error. The chain carries TRBV29-1 and TRBJ2-5; a possible D gene is TRBD1 (7 bases). CDR3 size: 13 residues. Germline V gives CDR1 SQVTM, CDR2 ANQGSEA. The CDR3 region has the DNA TGCAGCGTGGGGGGACAGTACCAAGAGAACCAGTACTTC. Amino acids: CSVGGQYQENQYF.

V gene TRBV25-1 combines with J gene TRBJ2-1, with 12 positions matching TRBD1. Germline CDR1 reads MGHDK; CDR2 reads SYGVNS. Trimming removed 4 bases from V and 1 base from J; junction bases left unmatched: 5. This CDR3 is 17 amino acids long. The CDR3 loop reads CASSGGTGGYSYNEQFF. CDR3 sequence (DNA): TGTGCCAGCAGTGGGGGGACAGGGGGCTATTCCTACAATGAGCAGTTCTTC. Combining the CDR3 with reference TRBV25-1 and TRBJ2-1 gives the whole variable domain EADIYQTPRYLVIGTGKKITLECSQTMGHDKMYWYQQDPGMELHLIHYSYGVNSTEKGDLSSESTVSRIRTEHFPLTLESARPSHTSQYLCASSGGTGGYSYNEQFFGPGTRLTVL.

V and J are TRBV7-9 and TRBJ2-5; D possibly corresponds to TRBD1 (6 bases). V was cut by 5 bases and J by 5 bases, with 15 bases left in between. The germline gives CDR1 SEHNR, CDR2 FQNEAQ (reference sequence). The CDR3 is 14 residues long. The CDR3 protein is CASSPPGRGETQYF. The CDR3 DNA follows: TGTGCCAGCAGCCCACCGGGCAGGGGTGAGACCCAGTACTTC.

The V gene is TRBV5-1, the J gene TRBJ1-1; a possible D gene is TRBD1 (6 bases). V lost 0 bases and J 2 bases, leaving 11 bases between the germline ends. This CDR3 has 15 amino acids. Germline V gene lookup returns CDR1 SGHRS and CDR2 YFSETQ. CDR3 protein: CASSLATGGNTEAFF. CDR3 nucleotides: TGCGCCAGCAGCTTGGCGACAGGAGGAAACACTGAAGCTTTCTTT.

This clone was picked up a small number of times. The rearrangement links TRBV28 to TRBJ2-2, with 12 bases matching TRBD1. The CDR3 has 14 amino acids. Germline V gene sequence: CDR1 MDHEN, CDR2 SYDVKM. Trimming at V came to 6 bases and at J to 4 bases, leaving 0 bases not matched to a gene. The CDR3 reads CASRGQGATGELFF. Here the CDR3 DNA reads TGTGCCAGCAGGGGACAGGGGGCCACCGGGGAGCTGTTTTTT. Looking up the rest from reference TRBV28 and TRBJ2-2 gives the full variable domain: DVKVTQSSRYLVKRTGEKVFLECVQDMDHENMFWYRQDPGLGLRLIYFSYDVKMKEKGDIPEGYSVSREKKERFSLILESASTNQTSMYLCASRGQGATGELFFGEGSRLTVL.

The J gene is TRBJ2-1, the V gene TRBV12-5; TRBD2 agrees at 8 bases. The ends lost 1 base at V and 5 bases at J; junction bases unmatched: 4. Germline V gene data show CDR1 as LGHNT and CDR2 as FRNRAP. The CDR3 extends over 15 amino acids. The CDR3 coding sequence is TGTGCTAGTGGTTTGGGAGCGGGGGTTCACAATGAGCAGTTCTTC. The encoded protein is CASGLGAGVHNEQFF.

V and J are TRBV7-9 and TRBJ1-3; perhaps TRBD1 as D (6 bases). Trimming took off 2 bases at V and 0 bases at J, with 14 bases between the two ends. The CDR3 length is 17 residues. CDR1 SEHNR and CDR2 FQNEAQ come from the germline V gene (reference sequence). The CDR3 DNA follows: TGTGCCAGCAGCTTATGGGGGCTAGATGGCTCTGGAAACACCATATATTTT. This gives the protein CASSLWGLDGSGNTIYF. The full variable domain, in which reference TRBV7-9 and TRBJ1-3 provide the parts outside the CDR3, is DTGVSQNPRHKITKRGQNVTFRCDPISEHNRLYWYRQTLGQGPEFLTYFQNEAQLEKSRLLSDRFSAERPKGSFSTLEIQRTEQGDSAMYLCASSLWGLDGSGNTIYFGEGSWLTVV.

This clone was picked up a small number of times. The chain has TRBV29-1 and TRBJ2-7; D is possibly TRBD2 (6 bases). CDR3 length equals 13 residues. The germline CDR1 and CDR2 sequences are SQVTM and ANQGSEA. Trimming took off 4 bases at V and 2 bases at J, with 12 bases between the two ends. CDR3 DNA: TGCAGCGTTGTATCCGGGGGAGCCTACGAGCAGTACTTC. This sequence encodes CSVVSGGAYEQYF.

CDR3 coding DNA: TGTGCCAGCAGCCAGGGCAGGGTATCAAAAACCACGCAGTATTTT. It specifies CASSQGRVSKTTQYF. The chain has TRBV14 and TRBJ2-3; a possible D gene is TRBD1 (5 bases). The V and J ends lost 3 bases and 9 bases respectively, with 19 bases between them. Germline CDR1 SGHDN, CDR2 FVKESK. The CDR3 sequence is 15 residues long.

This chain connects TRBV2 to TRBJ2-5, with D possibly TRBD1 on 6 matching bases. The closer fit of TRBJ2-7 to the DNA end suggests the J call may be wrong. The CDR3 runs 15 residues. Germline V gene data show CDR1 as SNHLY and CDR2 as FYNNEI. The CDR3 reads CASSVTGKATGEQYF. Here the CDR3 DNA reads TGTGCCAGCAGTGTCACAGGGAAGGCCACGGGCGAGCAGTACTTC.

The chain is built from TRBV7-2 and TRBJ1-3; D ambiguous. Trimming removed 1 base from V and 0 bases from J, with 7 bases in between. This CDR3 region has 15 residues. The germline gives CDR1 SGHTA, CDR2 FQGNSA. CDR3 amino acids: CASSLDPSSGNTIYF. The CDR3 DNA follows: TGTGCCAGCAGCTTAGATCCCTCCTCTGGAAACACCATATATTTT. The full variable domain, completed using reference TRBV7-2 and TRBJ1-3, is GAGVSQSPSNKVTEKGKDVELRCDPISGHTALYWYRQSLGQGLEFLIYFQGNSAPDKSGLPSDRFSAERTGGSVSTLTIQRTQQEDSAVYLCASSLDPSSGNTIYFGEGSWLTVV.

This clone has more than one count but fewer than ten. This chain joins TRBV4-3 and TRBJ1-4, with TRBD1 identical over 7 bases. Germline V gene data show CDR1 as LGHNA and CDR2 as YSLEER. Trimming removed 1 base from V and 7 bases from J; junction bases left unmatched: 6. The CDR3 totals 15 residues. CDR3 protein: CASSQGQGAGEKLFF. As DNA, the CDR3 is TGCGCCAGCAGCCAAGGACAGGGAGCGGGTGAAAAACTGTTTTTT.